What follows are 11 T cell receptor beta chains derived from one specimen sequenced in a study of T cells expressing NK-cell markers. TCRdb reprocessed the 5' RACE reads and stores each CDR3 protein as one record, lacking DNA. The sample yields fewer than 550,000 distinct CDR3 sequences, of which the top ten take up around 1.4%. Specimen: blood T cells: a sorted CD56 or NKG2C T cell subset, CD4+ or CD8+ T cells, or bulk PBMC T cells (not recorded which). These receptor sequences come from a woman aged 45-60 years in good health.

The chain joins TRBV4-2 to TRBJ2-3; as DNA is missing, the TRBD2 call by TCRdb cannot be tested. CDR3 length: 14 residues. CDR1 and CDR2 from the germline V gene are LGHNA and YNFKEQ. The CDR3 reads CASSRGSAADTQYF.

The V gene is TRBV11-3, the J gene TRBJ2-5; TCRdb selects TRBD1, and the lack of DNA leaves this call unchecked. The CDR3 loop spans 14 amino acids. Germline CDR1 reads SGHNT; CDR2 reads YENEEA. This CDR3 is CASSLLTGGETQYF.

J is TRBJ2-1 and V is TRBV6-5; no DNA is available, so the TRBD2 call from TCRdb remains unchecked. The V gene's germline CDR1 is MNHEY and CDR2 SVGAGI. The CDR3 is made up of 14 amino acids. Here the CDR3 reads CASTSGRAYYEQFF.

The gene calls are TRBV10-3 and TRBJ1-5; TCRdb reports TRBD1, a call that lacks DNA to check it against. The germline V gene encodes CDR1 ENHRY and CDR2 SYGVKD. This CDR3 region has 15 residues. CDR3: CAISGAGSVDQPQHF.

The CDR3 loop reads CASRRTGTASFF. The rearrangement links TRBV6-1 to TRBJ2-1; TCRdb proposes TRBD1, but this gene call is untestable without DNA. This CDR3 has 12 amino acids. Per the germline V gene, CDR1 is MNHNS and CDR2 is SASEGT.

The CDR3: CASSVTEGKPQHF. The chain is built from TRBV9 and TRBJ1-5. Germline V gene data show CDR1 as SGDLS and CDR2 as YYNGEE. The CDR3 loop spans 13 amino acids.

The chain carries TRBV5-5 and TRBJ2-5; as DNA is missing, the TRBD2 call by TCRdb cannot be tested. CDR1 is SGHKS, CDR2 YYEKEE, per germline (reference sequence). This CDR3 contains 15 residues. The CDR3 spells CASSKTSGRGETQYF.

The chain has TRBV11-2 and TRBJ1-3; without DNA, the TCRdb call of TRBD1 cannot be checked. Germline V gene lookup returns CDR1 SGHAT and CDR2 FQNNGV. The CDR3 extends over 15 amino acids. The CDR3 sequence: CASSLNRGSGNTIYF.

The chain has TRBV12-3 or TRBV12-4 and TRBJ1-3; TCRdb calls TRBD1, which cannot be checked without DNA. The CDR3 extends over 16 amino acids. Here the CDR3 reads CASSFGGRSSGNTIYF.

The chain is built from TRBV5-1 and TRBJ1-6; the D call of TRBD1 rests on TCRdb alone, since no DNA is present to check it. CDR1 SGHRS and CDR2 YFSETQ come from the germline V gene. The CDR3 contains 12 residues. The chain's CDR3 is CASSLQGASLHF.

The CDR3 loop reads CASSQVGAGGFYNEQFF. The chain has TRBV14 and TRBJ2-1; checking the TCRdb D call of TRBD2 is not possible without DNA. The CDR3 extends over 17 amino acids. Germline-derived CDR1 and CDR2 are SGHDN and FVKESK.